This TCR beta chain was captured by sequencing in a study of cytomegalovirus exposure and HLA in healthy donors. Across the whole study: The approximately 120 validation repertoires, a later analysis reported, used the same platform as the roughly 710 first-cohort repertoires. Findings of the study overall: Reports credit the classifier with highly specific, highly sensitive diagnosis of cytomegalovirus status. The tendency of first-cohort TCR clusters to co-occur in the roughly 130 validation repertoires emerged from a later analysis.

Of note for this clone: The antigen is undetermined.

Only in-frame clones appear in the TCRdb table, and some are missing; sequencing was by immunoSEQ multiplex PCR. The sample contains a few hundred thousand clones, over 75% of which appear only once. CDR3 size: 15 residues. Trimming cost V 5 bases and J 0 bases, with 11 bases left between them. The germline gives CDR1 SGHRS, CDR2 YFSETQ. The sequence was obtained from a man aged 30 to 45 in good health and CMV-seronegative. The chain uses TRBV5-1 and TRBJ2-2; no definite D call. The specimen was PBMCs. The CDR3 DNA sequence: TGCGCCAGCAGTGTCGGGTTCCCGAACACCGGGGAGCTGTTTTTT. Its translation: CASSVGFPNTGELFF.